The TCR beta chain under discussion was sequenced for a study of T cell clones after liver transplantation. Overall study context: Standard immunosuppression, with no induction, continued until 12-24 months after transplant.

CD3+CD4+ and CD3+CD8+ cells were FACS-sorted from thawed unstimulated PBMCs. Findings of the study overall: A larger donor-reactive than third-party decline suggested partial antigen-specific deletion. Post-transplant, graft-donor-reactive CD4 TCRbeta sequences in blood dropped significantly in most of the 8 subjects.

This CDR3 region has 14 residues. Germline V lookup: CDR1 MDHEN, CDR2 SYDVKM. With 6 bases removed from V and 5 bases from J, the gap between germline ends came to 14 bases. Note on this clone: Its antigen remains unknown.

TCRdb's table, derived via immunoSEQ multiplex PCR, lists solely in-frame clones and lacks some. The sample consists of about 99,000 clones, about 86% of them appearing once. The starting material was CD4+ T cells from blood, obtained around 48 months after liver transplant. This chain joins TRBV28 and TRBJ1-3, with a weak D call TRBD1 (5 bases). The source of this sequence is a human patient who received a liver transplant. Among the T cells, some may be from the graft donor. CDR3 nucleotide sequence: TGTGCCAGCAGCCCCGAAAAGGGGAGAAACACCATATATTTT. Its translation: CASSPEKGRNTIYF. Full variable domain (outside the CDR3, taken from reference TRBV28 and TRBJ1-3): DVKVTQSSRYLVKRTGEKVFLECVQDMDHENMFWYRQDPGLGLRLIYFSYDVKMKEKGDIPEGYSVSREKKERFSLILESASTNQTSMYLCASSPEKGRNTIYFGEGSWLTVV.